A selection of T cell receptor beta chains follows, all from one sample in a study of T cell responses to AZD1222 COVID-19 vaccine. Data came from immunoSEQ multiplex PCR; TCRdb stores just in-frame clones and leaves some out. The data hold 90,000 or so clones, with roughly nine tenths observed a single time. The sequenced sample was peripheral blood, obtained 28 days after the second AZD1222 dose. The receptors were gathered from an adult who received the AZD1222 COVID-19 vaccine. The CDR3 runs from the conserved cysteine through the conserved F or W. The D gene is left open where the match is weak. Not every row has a clone size; where given, it reads once, few, many or a size class.

d_gene: .; abundance: few; j_gene: TRBJ1-2; v_gene: TRBV12-3/TRBV12-4; CDR3aa: CASSLVSDYGYTF; CDR3nt: TGTGCCAGCAGTTTAGTGTCCGACTATGGCTACACCTTC
d_gene: .; abundance: once; j_gene: TRBJ2-5; v_gene: TRBV5-1; CDR3aa: CASSFTGAGPPEETQYF; CDR3nt: TGCGCCAGCAGCTTTACGGGGGCCGGTCCGCCAGAGGAGACCCAGTACTTC
d_gene: TRBD2; abundance: .; j_gene: TRBJ2-1; v_gene: TRBV9; CDR3aa: CASSVDLAGGNEQFF; CDR3nt: TGTGCCAGCAGCGTAGACCTAGCGGGGGGCAATGAGCAGTTCTTC
d_gene: TRBD1; abundance: .; j_gene: TRBJ2-1; v_gene: TRBV6-2/TRBV6-3; CDR3aa: CASSYLRAQGALYEQFF; CDR3nt: TGTGCCAGCAGTTACCTCAGGGCACAGGGGGCTCTCTATGAGCAGTTCTTC
d_gene: .; abundance: .; j_gene: TRBJ1-4; v_gene: TRBV10-2; CDR3aa: CASSEPRVSNEKLFF; CDR3nt: TGCGCCAGCAGTGAGCCCCGGGTTTCGAATGAAAAACTGTTTTTT
d_gene: .; abundance: .; j_gene: TRBJ2-1; v_gene: TRBV9; CDR3aa: CASSPGGQRTYNEQFF; CDR3nt: TGTGCCAGCAGCCCCGGGGGGCAGAGGACCTACAATGAGCAGTTCTTC
d_gene: TRBD1; abundance: .; j_gene: TRBJ2-2; v_gene: TRBV28; CDR3aa: CASSSPGGNFGELFF; CDR3nt: TGTGCCAGCTCTTCACCAGGGGGCAATTTCGGGGAGCTGTTTTTT
d_gene: .; abundance: .; j_gene: TRBJ1-2; v_gene: TRBV6-5; CDR3aa: CASSNRQPLNYGYTF; CDR3nt: TGTGCCAGCAGCAACAGACAGCCCCTAAACTATGGCTACACCTTC
d_gene: TRBD2; abundance: .; j_gene: TRBJ2-3; v_gene: TRBV5-1; CDR3aa: CASSMGLAGGITDTQYF; CDR3nt: TGCGCCAGCAGCATGGGACTAGCGGGGGGCATCACAGATACGCAGTATTTT
d_gene: .; abundance: .; j_gene: TRBJ1-1; v_gene: TRBV19; CDR3aa: CASSRHPPAYTEAFF; CDR3nt: TGTGCCAGTAGCCGACACCCCCCGGCGTACACTGAAGCTTTCTTT
d_gene: .; abundance: .; j_gene: TRBJ2-1; v_gene: TRBV28; CDR3aa: CASSRGYNEQFF; CDR3nt: TGTGCCAGCAGTAGGGGGTACAATGAGCAGTTCTTC
d_gene: TRBD1; abundance: .; j_gene: TRBJ1-2; v_gene: TRBV28; CDR3aa: CASSLGQGRTYYGYTF; CDR3nt: TGTGCCAGCAGTTTGGGACAGGGGCGAACCTACTATGGCTACACCTTC
d_gene: TRBD1; abundance: few; j_gene: TRBJ2-3; v_gene: TRBV5-8; CDR3aa: CASLRGLDTQYF; CDR3nt: TGTGCCAGCCTCAGGGGGTTAGATACGCAGTATTTT
d_gene: .; abundance: few; j_gene: TRBJ1-1; v_gene: TRBV6-5; CDR3aa: CASRPGSLGTEAFF; CDR3nt: TGTGCCAGCAGACCAGGATCTCTCGGCACTGAAGCTTTCTTT
d_gene: .; abundance: .; j_gene: TRBJ1-2; v_gene: TRBV12-3/TRBV12-4; CDR3aa: CASSFRTVAGYTF; CDR3nt: TGTGCCAGCAGTTTTAGGACAGTTGCTGGCTACACCTTC
d_gene: .; abundance: once; j_gene: TRBJ1-3; v_gene: TRBV7-2; CDR3aa: CASSPGQATGNTIYF; CDR3nt: TGTGCCAGCAGCCCCGGACAAGCCACTGGAAACACCATATATTTT
d_gene: .; abundance: once; j_gene: TRBJ1-1; v_gene: TRBV19; CDR3aa: CATRSLVLEAFF; CDR3nt: TGTGCCACGCGATCCCTCGTGCTTGAAGCTTTCTTT
d_gene: .; abundance: once; j_gene: TRBJ1-5; v_gene: TRBV30; CDR3aa: CAWSGPNQPQHF; CDR3nt: TGTGCCTGGAGTGGTCCCAATCAGCCCCAGCATTTT
d_gene: .; abundance: .; j_gene: TRBJ1-6; v_gene: TRBV5-1; CDR3aa: CASSLIPGEGSPLHF; CDR3nt: TGCGCCAGCAGCTTAATTCCAGGGGAAGGATCACCCCTCCACTTT
d_gene: .; abundance: .; j_gene: TRBJ1-1; v_gene: TRBV5-6; CDR3aa: CASSFRTEAFF; CDR3nt: TGTGCCAGCAGCTTCCGGACTGAAGCTTTCTTT
d_gene: .; abundance: .; j_gene: TRBJ2-2; v_gene: TRBV6-4; CDR3aa: CASSDLSGNTGELFF; CDR3nt: TGTGCCAGCAGTGATCTTAGCGGTAACACCGGGGAGCTGTTTTTT
d_gene: .; abundance: .; j_gene: TRBJ1-1; v_gene: TRBV5-1; CDR3aa: CASSLSGTGTLNTEAFF; CDR3nt: TGCGCCAGCAGCTTGAGCGGAACAGGGACACTGAACACTGAAGCTTTCTTT
d_gene: .; abundance: .; j_gene: TRBJ2-1; v_gene: TRBV2; CDR3aa: CASSEDSLSYNEQFF; CDR3nt: TGTGCCAGCAGTGAGGACAGCCTTTCCTACAATGAGCAGTTCTTC
d_gene: TRBD1; abundance: once; j_gene: TRBJ1-4; v_gene: TRBV4-3; CDR3aa: CASSQDRDSLPEKLFF; CDR3nt: TGCGCCAGCAGCCAAGACCGGGACAGCCTACCTGAAAAACTGTTTTTT
d_gene: TRBD2; abundance: .; j_gene: TRBJ2-3; v_gene: TRBV6-5; CDR3aa: CASSATSGGRDTQYF; CDR3nt: TGTGCCAGCAGCGCGACTAGCGGGGGCCGAGATACGCAGTATTTT
d_gene: .; abundance: .; j_gene: TRBJ1-6; v_gene: TRBV18; CDR3aa: CASSPTTPQGYNSPLHF; CDR3nt: TGTGCCAGCTCACCCACCACGCCCCAGGGTTATAATTCACCCCTCCACTTT
d_gene: .; abundance: few; j_gene: TRBJ2-2; v_gene: TRBV5-8; CDR3aa: CASSLVGNSGTGELFF; CDR3nt: TGTGCCAGCAGCTTGGTCGGGAATTCAGGGACCGGGGAGCTGTTTTTT
d_gene: .; abundance: .; j_gene: TRBJ1-6; v_gene: TRBV5-4; CDR3aa: CASRRDGAVNSPLHF; CDR3nt: TGTGCCAGCCGCCGGGACGGGGCGGTCAATTCACCCCTCCACTTT
d_gene: .; abundance: medium-sized; j_gene: TRBJ1-5; v_gene: TRBV19; CDR3aa: CASSIGQHSNQPQHF; CDR3nt: TGTGCCAGTAGTATAGGACAGCATAGCAATCAGCCCCAGCATTTT
d_gene: .; abundance: .; j_gene: TRBJ1-3; v_gene: TRBV14; CDR3aa: CASSLSGGNTIYF; CDR3nt: TGTGCCAGCAGCCTTTCAGGTGGAAACACCATATATTTT
d_gene: TRBD1; abundance: .; j_gene: TRBJ1-1; v_gene: TRBV10-3; CDR3aa: CAISTGVGAEAFF; CDR3nt: TGTGCCATCAGTACAGGGGTCGGGGCTGAAGCTTTCTTT
d_gene: .; abundance: .; j_gene: TRBJ1-4; v_gene: TRBV12-2; CDR3aa: CASRLAGQGYRINSHEKLFF; CDR3nt: TGTGCAAGTCGCTTAGCGGGGCAGGGCTACAGGATTAATTCGCATGAAAAACTGTTTTTT
d_gene: .; abundance: once; j_gene: TRBJ1-1; v_gene: TRBV7-9; CDR3aa: CASSPVGAGLNTEAFF; CDR3nt: TGTGCCAGCAGCCCCGTGGGCGCGGGTTTGAACACTGAAGCTTTCTTT
d_gene: .; abundance: .; j_gene: TRBJ1-5; v_gene: TRBV28; CDR3aa: CASSFWKNQPQHF; CDR3nt: TGTGCCAGCAGTTTCTGGAAAAATCAGCCCCAGCATTTT
d_gene: TRBD1; abundance: .; j_gene: TRBJ2-2; v_gene: TRBV4-1; CDR3aa: CASSQGQGNTGELFF; CDR3nt: TGCGCCAGCAGCCAGGGACAGGGCAACACCGGGGAGCTGTTTTTT
d_gene: TRBD1; abundance: .; j_gene: TRBJ2-1; v_gene: TRBV19; CDR3aa: CASLQGTHNEQFF; CDR3nt: TGTGCCAGTCTACAGGGGACCCACAATGAGCAGTTCTTC
d_gene: .; abundance: .; j_gene: TRBJ1-5; v_gene: TRBV12-3/TRBV12-4; CDR3aa: CASKGINQPQHF; CDR3nt: TGTGCCAGCAAGGGGATCAATCAGCCCCAGCATTTT
d_gene: .; abundance: .; j_gene: TRBJ1-6; v_gene: TRBV2; CDR3aa: CASSGGAGVAHF; CDR3nt: TGTGCCAGCAGCGGGGGAGCAGGGGTCGCCCACTTT
d_gene: .; abundance: .; j_gene: TRBJ1-1; v_gene: TRBV12-3/TRBV12-4; CDR3aa: CASTPSGAEAFF; CDR3nt: TGTGCCAGCACCCCCTCAGGGGCTGAAGCTTTCTTT
d_gene: .; abundance: .; j_gene: TRBJ1-1; v_gene: TRBV11-2; CDR3aa: CASSLEVPTEAFF; CDR3nt: TGTGCCAGCAGCTTAGAAGTGCCCACTGAAGCTTTCTTT
d_gene: TRBD2; abundance: .; j_gene: TRBJ2-3; v_gene: TRBV6-1; CDR3aa: CASSEMGSSGGTDTQYF; CDR3nt: TGTGCCAGCAGTGAAATGGGGTCGAGCGGGGGGACAGATACGCAGTATTTT
d_gene: TRBD1; abundance: .; j_gene: TRBJ2-1; v_gene: TRBV28; CDR3aa: CASTSIFSGQGARGGNEQFF; CDR3nt: TGTGCCAGCACCTCTATTTTCTCAGGACAGGGGGCGCGGGGTGGGAATGAGCAGTTCTTC
d_gene: .; abundance: .; j_gene: TRBJ2-1; v_gene: TRBV6-5; CDR3aa: CASRFREGYNEQFF; CDR3nt: TGTGCCAGCAGGTTCAGGGAAGGTTACAATGAGCAGTTCTTC
d_gene: .; abundance: .; j_gene: TRBJ2-3; v_gene: TRBV5-1; CDR3aa: CASSLFNYGATDTQYF; CDR3nt: TGCGCCAGCAGCTTGTTTAATTACGGAGCCACAGATACGCAGTATTTT
d_gene: .; abundance: .; j_gene: TRBJ2-3; v_gene: TRBV4-1; CDR3aa: CASSLNGVTDTQYF; CDR3nt: TGCGCCAGCAGCCTTAACGGGGTCACAGATACGCAGTATTTT
d_gene: .; abundance: .; j_gene: TRBJ1-3; v_gene: TRBV27; CDR3aa: CASSPASEGSGNTIYF; CDR3nt: TGTGCCAGCAGTCCCGCATCCGAGGGCTCTGGAAACACCATATATTTT
d_gene: .; abundance: .; j_gene: TRBJ2-5; v_gene: TRBV7-8; CDR3aa: CASSLEQHQETQYF; CDR3nt: TGTGCCAGCAGCTTAGAACAGCACCAAGAGACCCAGTACTTC
d_gene: .; abundance: .; j_gene: TRBJ1-1; v_gene: TRBV19; CDR3aa: CASSTYSQGLSEAFF; CDR3nt: TGTGCCAGTAGTACCTACAGTCAGGGGCTTTCTGAAGCTTTCTTT
d_gene: .; abundance: .; j_gene: TRBJ2-1; v_gene: TRBV7-8; CDR3aa: CASSLGSPNEQFF; CDR3nt: TGTGCCAGCAGCTTAGGGAGTCCGAATGAGCAGTTCTTC
d_gene: TRBD1; abundance: .; j_gene: TRBJ2-5; v_gene: TRBV11-1; CDR3aa: CASRQGVWETQYF; CDR3nt: TGTGCCAGCAGGCAGGGGGTTTGGGAGACCCAGTACTTC
d_gene: .; abundance: .; j_gene: TRBJ1-1; v_gene: TRBV4-1; CDR3aa: CASSQVESRPEAFF; CDR3nt: TGCGCCAGCAGCCAAGTTGAAAGTCGGCCTGAAGCTTTCTTT
d_gene: .; abundance: .; j_gene: TRBJ2-3; v_gene: TRBV7-6; CDR3aa: CASSLGLRATDTQYF; CDR3nt: TGTGCCAGCAGCTTAGGTCTCAGGGCTACAGATACGCAGTATTTT
d_gene: .; abundance: once; j_gene: TRBJ2-1; v_gene: TRBV5-1; CDR3aa: CASSFPNSGEQFF; CDR3nt: TGCGCCAGCAGCTTCCCAAATTCGGGTGAGCAGTTCTTC
d_gene: TRBD1; abundance: .; j_gene: TRBJ1-5; v_gene: TRBV18; CDR3aa: CASSRQGGDQPQHF; CDR3nt: TGTGCCAGCTCACGACAGGGGGGAGATCAGCCCCAGCATTTT
d_gene: .; abundance: .; j_gene: TRBJ2-2; v_gene: TRBV4-2; CDR3aa: CASSQDRVAGELFF; CDR3nt: TGTGCCAGCAGCCAAGATCGGGTCGCCGGGGAGCTGTTTTTT
d_gene: .; abundance: .; j_gene: TRBJ1-5; v_gene: TRBV19; CDR3aa: CASSIDLVNQPQHF; CDR3nt: TGTGCCAGTAGTATAGACTTGGTAAATCAGCCCCAGCATTTT
d_gene: TRBD1; abundance: .; j_gene: TRBJ2-2; v_gene: TRBV5-4; CDR3aa: CASMTGTGIPGELFF; CDR3nt: TGTGCCAGCATGACCGGGACAGGGATCCCCGGGGAGCTGTTTTTT
d_gene: .; abundance: .; j_gene: TRBJ1-4; v_gene: TRBV3-1/TRBV3-2; CDR3aa: CASSQGGKLFF; CDR3nt: TGTGCCAGCAGCCAAGGCGGAAAACTGTTTTTT
d_gene: .; abundance: .; j_gene: TRBJ1-1; v_gene: TRBV4-2; CDR3aa: CASSQDLGGGAFF; CDR3nt: TGTGCCAGCAGCCAAGATCTGGGAGGCGGTGCTTTCTTT